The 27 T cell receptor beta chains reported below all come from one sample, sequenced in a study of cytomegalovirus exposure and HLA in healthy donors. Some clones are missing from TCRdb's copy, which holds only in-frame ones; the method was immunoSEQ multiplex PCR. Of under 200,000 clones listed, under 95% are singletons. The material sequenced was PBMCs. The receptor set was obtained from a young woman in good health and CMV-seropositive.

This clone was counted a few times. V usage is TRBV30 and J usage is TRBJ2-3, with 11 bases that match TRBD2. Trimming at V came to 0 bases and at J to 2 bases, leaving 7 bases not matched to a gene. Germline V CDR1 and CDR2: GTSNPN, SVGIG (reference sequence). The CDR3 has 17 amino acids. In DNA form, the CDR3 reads TGTGCCTGGAGTGTAATCCCTAGCGGGGGGTTCACAGATACGCAGTATTTT. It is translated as CAWSVIPSGGFTDTQYF.

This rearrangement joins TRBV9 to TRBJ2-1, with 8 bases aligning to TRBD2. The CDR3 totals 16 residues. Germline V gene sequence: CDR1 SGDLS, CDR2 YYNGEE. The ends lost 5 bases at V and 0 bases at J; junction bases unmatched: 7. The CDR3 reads CASSSGEVSSYNEQFF. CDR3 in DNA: TGTGCCAGCAGTAGCGGGGAGGTGAGCTCCTACAATGAGCAGTTCTTC.

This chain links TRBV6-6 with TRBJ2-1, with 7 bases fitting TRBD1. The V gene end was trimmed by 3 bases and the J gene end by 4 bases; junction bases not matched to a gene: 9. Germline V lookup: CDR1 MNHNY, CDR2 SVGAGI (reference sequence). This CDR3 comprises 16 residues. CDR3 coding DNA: TGTGCCAGCAGTTATCCCCAACGGGGACAGTACAATGAGCAGTTCTTC. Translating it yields CASSYPQRGQYNEQFF.

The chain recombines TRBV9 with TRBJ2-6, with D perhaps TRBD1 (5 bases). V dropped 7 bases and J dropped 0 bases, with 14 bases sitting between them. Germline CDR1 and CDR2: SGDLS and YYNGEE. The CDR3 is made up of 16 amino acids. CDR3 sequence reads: CASGNTGHSGANVLTF. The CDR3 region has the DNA TGTGCCAGCGGGAATACAGGACACTCTGGGGCCAACGTCCTGACTTTC.

The CDR3 loop is CASSLVGGTGMGEKLFF. CDR3 coding DNA: TGTGCCAGCAGCTTAGTCGGAGGGACAGGGATGGGTGAAAAACTGTTTTTT. The rearrangement joins TRBV7-9 to TRBJ1-4, with 9 bases fitting TRBD1. Looked up from germline, CDR1 is SEHNR and CDR2 is FQNEAQ (reference sequence). CDR3 length: 17 residues. V shed 1 base, J shed 7 bases, and the junction held 10 bases outside the gene matches.

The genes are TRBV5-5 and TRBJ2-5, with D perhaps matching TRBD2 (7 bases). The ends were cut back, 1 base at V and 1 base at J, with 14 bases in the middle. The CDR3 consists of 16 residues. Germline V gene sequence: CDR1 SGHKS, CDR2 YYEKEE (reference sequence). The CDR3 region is CASSLSGGAPQETQYF. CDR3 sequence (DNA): TGTGCCAGCAGCTTGAGTGGGGGGGCGCCCCAAGAGACCCAGTACTTC.

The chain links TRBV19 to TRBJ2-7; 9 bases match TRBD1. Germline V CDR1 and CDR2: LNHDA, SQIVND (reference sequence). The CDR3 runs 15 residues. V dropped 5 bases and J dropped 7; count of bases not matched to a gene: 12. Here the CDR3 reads CASSAAGQGSREQYF. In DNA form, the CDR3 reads TGTGCCAGTAGTGCAGCTGGACAGGGGAGCAGGGAGCAGTACTTC.

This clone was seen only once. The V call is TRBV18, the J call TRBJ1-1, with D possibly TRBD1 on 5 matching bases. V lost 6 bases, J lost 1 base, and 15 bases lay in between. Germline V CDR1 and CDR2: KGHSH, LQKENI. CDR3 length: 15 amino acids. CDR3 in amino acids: CASSPIRGQNTEAFF. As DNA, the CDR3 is TGTGCCAGCTCCCCCATCCGCGGACAGAACACTGAAGCTTTCTTT.

This CDR3 reads CASSLRAYQETQYF. The CDR3 DNA reads TGTGCCAGCAGCTTGCGGGCGTACCAAGAGACCCAGTACTTC. The chain recombines TRBV7-7 with TRBJ2-5, with D possibly matching TRBD2 (5 bases). The CDR3 length is 14 residues. Between the trimmed V and J ends, which lost 3 bases and 0 bases, there was a span of 8 bases. The germline V gene has CDR1 SSHAT and CDR2 FNYEAQ (reference sequence). The full variable domain, completed using reference TRBV7-7 and TRBJ2-5, is GAGVSQSPRYKVTKRGQDVTLRCDPISSHATLYWYQQALGQGPEFLTYFNYEAQPDKSGLPSDRFSAERPEGSISTLTIQRTEQRDSAMYRCASSLRAYQETQYFGPGTRLLVL.

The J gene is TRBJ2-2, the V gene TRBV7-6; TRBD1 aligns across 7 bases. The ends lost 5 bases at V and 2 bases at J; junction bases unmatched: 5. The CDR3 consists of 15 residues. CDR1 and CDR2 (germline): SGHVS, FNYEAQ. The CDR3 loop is CASSATGVNTGELFF. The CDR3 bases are TGTGCCAGCAGCGCTACAGGGGTCAACACCGGGGAGCTGTTTTTT.

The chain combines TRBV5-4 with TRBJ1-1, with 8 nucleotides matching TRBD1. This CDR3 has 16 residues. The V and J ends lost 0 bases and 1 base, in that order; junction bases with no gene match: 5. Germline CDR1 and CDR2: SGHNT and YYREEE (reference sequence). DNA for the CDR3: TGTGCCAGCAGCTTGGGCCGGACAGGGACGAACACTGAAGCTTTCTTT. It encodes CASSLGRTGTNTEAFF.

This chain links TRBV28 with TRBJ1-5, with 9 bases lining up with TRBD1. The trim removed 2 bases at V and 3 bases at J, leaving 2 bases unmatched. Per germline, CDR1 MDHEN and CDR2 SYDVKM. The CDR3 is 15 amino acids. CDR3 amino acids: CASSLGQGTNQPQHF. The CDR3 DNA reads TGTGCCAGCAGTTTAGGACAGGGGACCAATCAGCCCCAGCATTTT.

In nucleotides, the CDR3 is TGTGCCAGCAGTTTATACGTCCCGTTTCGGGAGAACACCGGGGAGCTGTTTTTT. Protein: CASSLYVPFRENTGELFF. The chain combines TRBV28 with TRBJ2-2; TRBD2 is a possible D gene (5 bases). CDR1 MDHEN and CDR2 SYDVKM come from the germline V gene. This CDR3 has 18 amino acids. Between the trimmed V and J ends, which lost 1 base and 1 base, there was a span of 16 bases.

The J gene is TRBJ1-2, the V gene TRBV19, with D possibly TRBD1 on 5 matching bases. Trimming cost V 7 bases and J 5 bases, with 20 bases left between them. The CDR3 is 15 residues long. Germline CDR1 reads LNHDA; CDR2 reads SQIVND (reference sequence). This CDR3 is CASTAQGRLIYGYTF. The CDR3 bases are TGTGCCAGTACCGCCCAGGGAAGGTTGATATATGGCTACACCTTC.

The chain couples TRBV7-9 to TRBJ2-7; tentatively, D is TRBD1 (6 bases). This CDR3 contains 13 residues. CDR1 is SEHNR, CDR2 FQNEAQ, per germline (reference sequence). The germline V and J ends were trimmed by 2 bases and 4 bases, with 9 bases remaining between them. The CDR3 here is CASSLIGGYEQYF. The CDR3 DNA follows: TGTGCCAGCAGCTTAATAGGGGGATACGAGCAGTACTTC.

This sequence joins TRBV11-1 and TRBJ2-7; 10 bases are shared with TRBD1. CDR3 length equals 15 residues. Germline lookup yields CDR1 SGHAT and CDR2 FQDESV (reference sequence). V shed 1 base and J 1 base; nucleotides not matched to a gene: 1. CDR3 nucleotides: TGTGCCAGCAGCTTAGGACAGGGGGCTTCCTACGAGCAGTACTTC. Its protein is CASSLGQGASYEQYF. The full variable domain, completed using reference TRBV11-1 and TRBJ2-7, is EAEVAQSPRYKITEKSQAVAFWCDPISGHATLYWYRQILGQGPELLVQFQDESVVDDSQLPKDRFSAERLKGVDSTLKIQPAELGDSAMYLCASSLGQGASYEQYFGPGTRLTVT.

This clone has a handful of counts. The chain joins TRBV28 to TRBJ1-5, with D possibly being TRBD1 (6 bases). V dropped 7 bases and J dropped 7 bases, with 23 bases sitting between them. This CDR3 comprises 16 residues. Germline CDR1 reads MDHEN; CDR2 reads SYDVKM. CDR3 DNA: TGTGCCAGCATAACCTACGTACAGGGAAATTGGCAGCCCCAGCATTTT. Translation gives CASITYVQGNWQPQHF.

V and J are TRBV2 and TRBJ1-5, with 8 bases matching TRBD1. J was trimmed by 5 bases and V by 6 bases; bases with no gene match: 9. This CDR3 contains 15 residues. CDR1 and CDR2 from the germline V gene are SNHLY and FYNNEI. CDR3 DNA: TGTGCCAGCAGCGGACAGGGATCTCGATATCAGCCCCAGCATTTT. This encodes CASSGQGSRYQPQHF.

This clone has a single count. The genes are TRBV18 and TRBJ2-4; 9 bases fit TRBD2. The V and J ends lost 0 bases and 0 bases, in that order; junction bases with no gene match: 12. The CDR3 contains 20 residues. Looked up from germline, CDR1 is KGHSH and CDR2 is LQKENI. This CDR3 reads CASSPPPAGGQVLAKNIQYF. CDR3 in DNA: TGTGCCAGCTCACCACCACCAGCGGGGGGCCAGGTCCTAGCCAAAAACATTCAGTACTTC. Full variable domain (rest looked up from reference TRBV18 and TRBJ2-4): NAGVMQNPRHLVRRRGQEARLRCSPMKGHSHVYWYRQLPEEGLKFMVYLQKENIIDESGMPKERFSAEFPKEGPSILRIQQVVRGDSAAYFCASSPPPAGGQVLAKNIQYFGAGTRLSVL.

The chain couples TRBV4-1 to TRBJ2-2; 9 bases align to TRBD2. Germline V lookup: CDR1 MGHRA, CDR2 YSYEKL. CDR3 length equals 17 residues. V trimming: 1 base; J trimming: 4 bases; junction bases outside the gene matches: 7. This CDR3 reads CASSQVISGGATGELFF. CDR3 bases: TGCGCCAGCAGCCAAGTGATTAGCGGGGGAGCCACCGGGGAGCTGTTTTTT.

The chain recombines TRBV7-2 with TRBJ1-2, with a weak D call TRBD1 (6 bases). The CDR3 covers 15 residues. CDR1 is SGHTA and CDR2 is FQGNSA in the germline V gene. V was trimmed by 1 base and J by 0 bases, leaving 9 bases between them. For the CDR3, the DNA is TGTGCCAGCAGCTTAGTAAAGGGGGCTAACTATGGCTACACCTTC. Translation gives CASSLVKGANYGYTF.

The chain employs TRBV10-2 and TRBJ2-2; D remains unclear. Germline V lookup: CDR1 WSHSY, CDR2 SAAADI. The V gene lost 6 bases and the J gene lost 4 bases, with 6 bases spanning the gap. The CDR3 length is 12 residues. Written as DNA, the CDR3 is TGCGCCAGCAGCGGTATCACCGGGGAGCTGTTTTTT. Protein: CASSGITGELFF.

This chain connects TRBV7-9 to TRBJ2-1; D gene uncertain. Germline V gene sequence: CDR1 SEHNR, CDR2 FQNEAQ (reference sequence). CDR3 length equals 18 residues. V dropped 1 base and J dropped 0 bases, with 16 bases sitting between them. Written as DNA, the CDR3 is TGTGCCAGCAGCTTAGGGCGACTCCCTCCAAGCTCCTACAATGAGCAGTTCTTC. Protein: CASSLGRLPPSSYNEQFF.

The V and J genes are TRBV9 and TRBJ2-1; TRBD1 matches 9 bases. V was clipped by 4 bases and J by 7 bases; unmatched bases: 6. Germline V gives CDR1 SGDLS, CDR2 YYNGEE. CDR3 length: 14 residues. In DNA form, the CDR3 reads TGTGCCAGCAGCTCGACAGGGGGAGGTAATGAGCAGTTCTTC. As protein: CASSSTGGGNEQFF.

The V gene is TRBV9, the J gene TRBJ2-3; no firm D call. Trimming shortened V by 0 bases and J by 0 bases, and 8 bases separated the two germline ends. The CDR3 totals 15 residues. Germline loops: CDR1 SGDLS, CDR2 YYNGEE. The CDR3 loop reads CASSVAQLSTDTQYF. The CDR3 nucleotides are TGTGCCAGCAGCGTAGCTCAGTTAAGCACAGATACGCAGTATTTT.

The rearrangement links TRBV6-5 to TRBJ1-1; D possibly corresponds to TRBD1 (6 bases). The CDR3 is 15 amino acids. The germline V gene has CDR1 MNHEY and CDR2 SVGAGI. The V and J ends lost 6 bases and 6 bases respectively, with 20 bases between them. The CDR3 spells CASRGGSTGRAEAFF. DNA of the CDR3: TGTGCCAGCAGAGGCGGATCAACAGGGCGGGCTGAAGCTTTCTTT.

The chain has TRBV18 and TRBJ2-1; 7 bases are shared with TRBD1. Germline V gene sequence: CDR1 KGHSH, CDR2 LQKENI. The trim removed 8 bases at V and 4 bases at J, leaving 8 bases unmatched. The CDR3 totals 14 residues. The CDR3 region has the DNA TGTGCCAGCGGTGGGGACAGAATTTACAATGAGCAGTTCTTC. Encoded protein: CASGGDRIYNEQFF.